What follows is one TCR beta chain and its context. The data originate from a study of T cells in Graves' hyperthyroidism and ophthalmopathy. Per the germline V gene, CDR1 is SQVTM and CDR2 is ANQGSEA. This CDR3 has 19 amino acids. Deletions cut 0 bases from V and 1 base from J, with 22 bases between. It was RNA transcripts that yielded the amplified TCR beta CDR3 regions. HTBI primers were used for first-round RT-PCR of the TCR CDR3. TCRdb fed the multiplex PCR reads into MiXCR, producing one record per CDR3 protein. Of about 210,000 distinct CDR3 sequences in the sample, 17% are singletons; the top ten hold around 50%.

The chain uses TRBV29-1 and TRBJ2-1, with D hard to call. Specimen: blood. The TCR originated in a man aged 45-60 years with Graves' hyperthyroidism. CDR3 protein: CSVEDLSAGLRESYNEQFF. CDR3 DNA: TGCAGCGTTGAAGATCTTTCAGCAGGCCTTAGAGAGTCCTACAATGAGCAGTTCTTC.